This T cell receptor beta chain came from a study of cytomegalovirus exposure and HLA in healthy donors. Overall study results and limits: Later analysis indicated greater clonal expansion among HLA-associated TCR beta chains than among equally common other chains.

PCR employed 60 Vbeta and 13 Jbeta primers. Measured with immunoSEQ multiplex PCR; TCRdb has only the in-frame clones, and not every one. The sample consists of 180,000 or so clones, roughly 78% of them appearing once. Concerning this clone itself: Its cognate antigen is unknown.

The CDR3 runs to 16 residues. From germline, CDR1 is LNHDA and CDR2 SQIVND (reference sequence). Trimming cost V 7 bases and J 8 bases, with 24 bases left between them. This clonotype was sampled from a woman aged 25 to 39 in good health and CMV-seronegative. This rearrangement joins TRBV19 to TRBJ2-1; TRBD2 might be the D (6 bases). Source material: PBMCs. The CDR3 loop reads CASTPRGAGRSDEQFF. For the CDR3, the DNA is TGTGCCAGTACCCCCCGGGGAGCGGGTCGGAGCGATGAGCAGTTCTTC.